This T cell receptor beta chain was found in a study of blood T cell repertoires in COVID-19. Study-wide context: Both acute and convalescent COVID-19 samples were obtained from the United States, Italy and Spain. T cells, B-cell-depleted T cells, or PBMCs supplied cDNA or gDNA.

This clone was recorded a few times. The CDR3 runs 16 residues. Germline CDR1 MDHEN, CDR2 SYDVKM. Trimming took 2 bases from V and 4 from J, leaving 18 bases between them. Authors' methods: Cell counts per sample came from amplifying reference gene primers. Some clones are missing from TCRdb's copy, which holds only in-frame ones; the method was immunoSEQ multiplex PCR. That table supplies the V and J calls and clone size; D and trimming were determined from the DNA. The table has 100,000 to 150,000 clones, 88% seen once; the top ten hold more than 1.5%. The J gene is TRBJ2-7, the V gene TRBV28, with D possibly being TRBD1 (6 bases). Material: peripheral blood. The receptor's source is a human donor in a cohort sampled during active COVID-19. This chain's CDR3 is CASSLRDRNPVYEQYF. DNA of the CDR3: TGTGCCAGCAGTTTACGCGACAGGAACCCAGTGTACGAGCAGTACTTC.